This T cell receptor (beta chain) is from a study of regulatory T cells in long-lasting Graves disease. The CDR3 is 12 residues long. Germline-derived CDR1 and CDR2 are MDHEN and SYDVKM. V shed 3 bases and J shed 5 bases, with 7 bases lying between them. TCR beta libraries were built with iRepertoire HTBI primers and Arm-PCR of CDR3 regions. TCRdb processed the multiplex PCR reads anew with MiXCR; each CDR3 protein has one entry. The sample consists of about 660,000 distinct CDR3 sequences, approximately 31% of them appearing once. As to time point: persistent/refractory GD, antithyroid drugs over 5 years with positive TRAb. Researchers made the TCR library from RNA that was extracted from PBMCs. This clonotype was found many times.

The chain uses TRBV28 and TRBJ1-2; D call uncertain. This clonotype was obtained from a female donor with Graves disease. The sequencing here drew on peripheral blood mononuclear cells (PBMCs), taken when the disease was refractory, from a patient treated with antithyroid drugs. This chain's CDR3 is CASSFSEYGYTF. For the CDR3, the DNA is TGTGCCAGCAGTTTCTCCGAGTATGGCTACACCTTC.